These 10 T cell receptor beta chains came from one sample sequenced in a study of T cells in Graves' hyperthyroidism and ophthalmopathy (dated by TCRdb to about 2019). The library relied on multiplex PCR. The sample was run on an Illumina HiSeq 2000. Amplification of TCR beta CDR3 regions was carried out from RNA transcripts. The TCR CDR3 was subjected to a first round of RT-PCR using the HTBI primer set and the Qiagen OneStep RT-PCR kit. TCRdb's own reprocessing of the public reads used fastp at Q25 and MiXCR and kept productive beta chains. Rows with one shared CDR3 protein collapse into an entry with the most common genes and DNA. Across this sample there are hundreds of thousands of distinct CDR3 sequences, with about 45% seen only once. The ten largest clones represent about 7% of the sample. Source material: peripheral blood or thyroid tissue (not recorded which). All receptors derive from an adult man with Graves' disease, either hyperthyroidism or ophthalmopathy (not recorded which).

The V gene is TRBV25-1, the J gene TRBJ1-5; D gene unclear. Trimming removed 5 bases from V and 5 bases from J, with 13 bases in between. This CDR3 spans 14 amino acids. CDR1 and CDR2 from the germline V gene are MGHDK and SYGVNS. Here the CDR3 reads CASSSLGAYQPQHF. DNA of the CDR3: TGTGCCAGCAGTTCGCTGGGAGCCTATCAGCCCCAGCATTTT.

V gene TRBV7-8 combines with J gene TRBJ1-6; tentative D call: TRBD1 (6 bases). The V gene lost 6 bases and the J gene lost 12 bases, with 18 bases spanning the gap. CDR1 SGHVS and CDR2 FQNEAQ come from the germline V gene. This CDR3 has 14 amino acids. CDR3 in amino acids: CASSYSGQGLPLHF. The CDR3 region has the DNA TGTGCCAGCAGTTACTCGGGGCAGGGGTTACCCCTCCACTTT.

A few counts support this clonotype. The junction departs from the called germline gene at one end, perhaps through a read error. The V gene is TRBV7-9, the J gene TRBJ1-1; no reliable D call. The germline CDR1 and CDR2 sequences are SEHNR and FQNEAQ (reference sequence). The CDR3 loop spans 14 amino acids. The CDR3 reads CASSQLGLNTEAFF. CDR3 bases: TGCGCCAGCAGCCAACTAGGGCTGAACACTGAAGCTTTCTTT.

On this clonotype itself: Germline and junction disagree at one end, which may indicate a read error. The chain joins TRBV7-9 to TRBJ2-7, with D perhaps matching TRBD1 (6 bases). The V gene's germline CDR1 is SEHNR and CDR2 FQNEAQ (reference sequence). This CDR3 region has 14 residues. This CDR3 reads CAVAGLERQALADF. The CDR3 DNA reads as TGTGCCGTTGCAGGGTTGGAGCGACAGGCCCTGGCAGACTTC.

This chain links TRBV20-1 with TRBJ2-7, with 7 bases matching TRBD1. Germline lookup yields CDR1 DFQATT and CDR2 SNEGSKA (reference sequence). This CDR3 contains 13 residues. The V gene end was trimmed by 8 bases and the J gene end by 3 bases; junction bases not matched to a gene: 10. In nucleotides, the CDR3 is TGCAGTTCGAAAGGGGGCGCATACTACGAGCAGTACTTC. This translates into CSSKGGAYYEQYF.

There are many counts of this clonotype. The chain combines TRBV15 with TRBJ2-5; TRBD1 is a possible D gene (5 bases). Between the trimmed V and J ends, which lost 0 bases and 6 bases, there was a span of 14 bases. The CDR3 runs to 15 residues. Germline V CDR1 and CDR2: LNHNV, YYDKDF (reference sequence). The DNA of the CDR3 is TGTGCCACCAGCAGAGATAGACAGCTCACGAAGACCCAGTACTTC. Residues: CATSRDRQLTKTQYF.

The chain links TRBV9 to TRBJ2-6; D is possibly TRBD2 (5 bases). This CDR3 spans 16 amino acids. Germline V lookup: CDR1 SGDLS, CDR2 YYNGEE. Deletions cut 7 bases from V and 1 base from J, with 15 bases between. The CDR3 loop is CASCGSIPSGANVLTF. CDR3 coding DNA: TGTGCCAGCTGCGGGTCAATACCTTCTGGGGCCAACGTCCTGACTTTC.

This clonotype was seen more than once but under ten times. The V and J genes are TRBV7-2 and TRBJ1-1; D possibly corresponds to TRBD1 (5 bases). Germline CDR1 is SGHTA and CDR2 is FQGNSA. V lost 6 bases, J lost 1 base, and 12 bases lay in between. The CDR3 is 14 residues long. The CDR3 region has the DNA TGTGCCAGCAGAACAGACGGGGGGAACACTGAAGCTTTCTTT. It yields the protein CASRTDGGNTEAFF. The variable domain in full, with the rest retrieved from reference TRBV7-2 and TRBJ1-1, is GAGVSQSPSNKVTEKGKDVELRCDPISGHTALYWYRQSLGQGLEFLIYFQGNSAPDKSGLPSDRFSAERTGGSVSTLTIQRTQQEDSAVYLCASRTDGGNTEAFFGQGTRLTVV.

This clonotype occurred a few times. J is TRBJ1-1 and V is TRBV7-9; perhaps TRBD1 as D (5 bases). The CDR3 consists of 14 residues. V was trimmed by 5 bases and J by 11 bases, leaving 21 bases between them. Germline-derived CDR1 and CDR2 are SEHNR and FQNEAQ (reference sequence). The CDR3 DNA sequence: TGTGCCAGCAGCCAAGATAGGGGATCCGTGGAGGCTTTCTTT. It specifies CASSQDRGSVEAFF.

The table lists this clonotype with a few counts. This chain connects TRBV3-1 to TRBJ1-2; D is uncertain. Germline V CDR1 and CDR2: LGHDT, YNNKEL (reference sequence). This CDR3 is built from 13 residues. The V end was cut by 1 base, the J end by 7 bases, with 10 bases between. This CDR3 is CASSQGAAGGYTF. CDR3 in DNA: TGTGCCAGCAGCCAAGGCGCGGCGGGTGGCTACACCTTC. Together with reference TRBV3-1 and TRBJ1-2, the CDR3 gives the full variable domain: DTAVSQTPKYLVTQMGNDKSIKCEQNLGHDTMYWYKQDSKKFLKIMFSYNNKELIINETVPNRFSPKSPDKAHLNLHINSLELGDSAVYFCASSQGAAGGYTFGSGTRLTVV.